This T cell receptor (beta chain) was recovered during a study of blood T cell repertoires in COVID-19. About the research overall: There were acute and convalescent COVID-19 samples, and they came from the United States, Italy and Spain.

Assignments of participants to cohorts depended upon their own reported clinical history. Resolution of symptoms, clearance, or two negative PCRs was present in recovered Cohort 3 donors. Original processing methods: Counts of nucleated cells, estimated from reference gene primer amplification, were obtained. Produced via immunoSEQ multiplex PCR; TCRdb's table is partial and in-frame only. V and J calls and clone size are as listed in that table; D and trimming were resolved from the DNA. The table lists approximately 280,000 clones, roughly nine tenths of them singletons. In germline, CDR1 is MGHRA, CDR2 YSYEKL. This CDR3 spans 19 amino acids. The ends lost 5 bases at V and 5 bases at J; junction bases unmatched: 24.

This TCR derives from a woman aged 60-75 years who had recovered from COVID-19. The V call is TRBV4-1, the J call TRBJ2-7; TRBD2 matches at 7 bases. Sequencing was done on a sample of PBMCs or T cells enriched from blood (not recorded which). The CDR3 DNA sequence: TGCGCCAGCAGCTTTTATGGAATGGCGGGGTCGGCGGGGGACCACGAGCAGTACTTC. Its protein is CASSFYGMAGSAGDHEQYF.